The 29 T cell receptor beta chains in this list originate from one sample, sequenced in a study of resident and recirculating memory T cells in vitiligo. Using immunoSEQ multiplex PCR, the repertoire was profiled, and TCRdb retains in-frame clones only, with some absent. The table lists roughly 40,000 clones, 92% of them singletons. The sample taken for sequencing was blood. Receptor source: a male donor with vitiligo.

The rearrangement links TRBV4-1 to TRBJ1-6; D is ambiguous. Trimming cost V 0 bases and J 9 bases, with 9 bases left between them. CDR1 MGHRA and CDR2 YSYEKL come from the germline V gene. The CDR3 covers 14 residues. The CDR3 spells CASSQEPGISPLHF. The DNA of the CDR3 is TGCGCCAGCAGCCAAGAACCGGGAATTTCACCCCTCCACTTT.

This clone appeared a single time. The V call is TRBV7-2, the J call TRBJ2-7; possible D gene TRBD2, 5 bases. V was cut by 0 bases and J by 4 bases, with 10 bases left in between. Germline lookup yields CDR1 SGHTA and CDR2 FQGNSA. The CDR3 sequence is 14 residues long. DNA for the CDR3: TGTGCCAGCAGCTTAGCGTACAGCGGTTACGAGCAGTACTTC. Its protein is CASSLAYSGYEQYF.

J is TRBJ1-2 and V is TRBV7-9, with 7 bases fitting TRBD1. After removal of 5 bases from V and 4 bases from J, the junction contained 10 bases not matched to a gene. CDR1 SEHNR and CDR2 FQNEAQ come from the germline V gene (reference sequence). The CDR3 loop spans 15 amino acids. The CDR3 sequence is CASSLTPGQTYGYTF. CDR3 in DNA: TGTGCCAGCAGCCTAACCCCGGGACAGACCTATGGCTACACCTTC.

This sequence joins TRBV18 and TRBJ2-1; 7 bases are a match to TRBD1. This CDR3 has 13 residues. V lost 0 bases, J lost 10 bases, and 3 bases stayed unmatched. Germline assignment: CDR1 KGHSH and CDR2 LQKENI. The CDR3 region has the DNA TGTGCCAGCTCACCACCCGACAGGGTCGAGCAGTTCTTC. This codes for CASSPPDRVEQFF.

This clone came up once. V gene TRBV5-1 combines with J gene TRBJ2-7, with 7 positions matching TRBD1. Trimming took 2 bases from V and 3 from J; bases not matched to a gene: 8. Germline CDR1 SGHRS, CDR2 YFSETQ. This CDR3 spans 15 amino acids. The CDR3 here is CASSFRDSTNYEQYF. The CDR3 DNA is TGCGCCAGCAGCTTTCGGGACAGTACGAACTACGAGCAGTACTTC.

The gene calls are TRBV29-1 and TRBJ2-7; 8 positions match TRBD1. The junction had 4 bases not matched to a gene; V was cut back by 3 bases and J by 0 bases. The germline V gene encodes CDR1 SQVTM and CDR2 ANQGSEA. This CDR3 is built from 14 residues. CDR3 loop: CSVDGTGGSYEQYF. CDR3 DNA sequence: TGCAGCGTTGACGGTACAGGGGGCTCCTACGAGCAGTACTTC.

The V call is TRBV2, the J call TRBJ2-1, with 11 bases identical to TRBD2. Trimming took 6 bases from V and 8 from J; bases not matched to a gene: 15. CDR1 SNHLY and CDR2 FYNNEI come from the germline V gene. The CDR3 loop spans 17 amino acids. The CDR3 here is CASSLLLAGGARDEQFF. The CDR3 bases are TGTGCCAGCAGCCTGCTATTAGCGGGGGGGGCCCGCGATGAGCAGTTCTTC.

This clone was counted a single time. The chain couples TRBV11-3 to TRBJ2-1, with D perhaps TRBD1 (5 bases). CDR1 is SGHNT, CDR2 YENEEA, per germline. CDR3 length: 13 residues. Trimming pared 5 bases from V and 6 bases from J, leaving 11 bases between. The CDR3 nucleotides are TGTGCCAGCAGCCATCACAGGTCCAATGAGCAGTTCTTC. It codes for CASSHHRSNEQFF. The whole variable domain, remainder taken from reference TRBV11-3 and TRBJ2-1, is EAGVVQSPRYKIIEKKQPVAFWCNPISGHNTLYWYLQNLGQGPELLIRYENEEAVDDSQLPKDRFSAERLKGVDSTLKIQPAELGDSAVYLCASSHHRSNEQFFGPGTRLTVL.

The J gene is TRBJ1-2, the V gene TRBV5-4, with 8 bases fitting TRBD1. The CDR3 is 16 residues long. J was trimmed by 1 base and V by 0 bases; bases with no gene match: 5. From germline, CDR1 is SGHNT and CDR2 YYREEE (reference sequence). The CDR3 sequence: CASSLDGTGLNYGYTF. CDR3 bases: TGTGCCAGCAGCTTGGACGGGACAGGTCTTAACTATGGCTACACCTTC.

The chain uses TRBV5-1 and TRBJ1-1, with D hard to call. The CDR3 consists of 13 residues. Deletions cut 0 bases from V and 8 bases from J, with 11 bases between. Germline loops: CDR1 SGHRS, CDR2 YFSETQ. The CDR3 sequence is CASSLDYGREAFF. CDR3 DNA: TGCGCCAGCAGCTTGGACTACGGAAGAGAAGCTTTCTTT.

The chain has TRBV7-2 and TRBJ2-2; D is unresolved. Germline V CDR1 and CDR2: SGHTA, FQGNSA. V gave up 3 bases and J gave up 3 bases, with 2 bases separating them. This CDR3 region has 12 residues. The CDR3 DNA reads as TGTGCCAGCAGCTTCGACACCGGGGAGCTGTTTTTT. It translates to CASSFDTGELFF.

The chain has TRBV27 and TRBJ2-7; the D gene is possibly TRBD2 (5 bases). The CDR3 is 12 residues long. Between the trimmed V and J ends, which lost 8 bases and 3 bases, there was a span of 11 bases. Germline V gene data show CDR1 as MNHEY and CDR2 as SMNVEV (reference sequence). Here the CDR3 DNA reads TGTGCCAGCCCCCTGGGAGTCTACGAGCAGTACTTC. It translates to CASPLGVYEQYF.

The chain recombines TRBV4-3 with TRBJ1-6; 7 bases are a match to TRBD1. Germline trimming cut 0 bases from V and 10 bases from J; bases unmatched to any gene: 6. Germline V gives CDR1 LGHNA, CDR2 YSLEER. The CDR3 is made up of 15 amino acids. For the CDR3, the DNA is TGCGCCAGCAGCCAAGATAACAGGGGTAACTCACCCCTCCACTTT. As protein: CASSQDNRGNSPLHF.

This chain links TRBV5-1 with TRBJ2-7; D is perhaps TRBD2 (5 bases). Germline loops: CDR1 SGHRS, CDR2 YFSETQ. Between the trimmed V and J ends, which lost 1 base and 3 bases, there was a span of 8 bases. This CDR3 has 13 residues. CDR3 nucleotides: TGCGCCAGCAGCTTGTACGGGGACTACGAGCAGTACTTC. It yields the protein CASSLYGDYEQYF.

V is TRBV7-3 and J is TRBJ2-3; 8 bases are shared with TRBD2. CDR3 size: 15 residues. Losses at the gene ends were 3 bases for V and 5 bases for J; bases not matched to a gene: 7. Germline assignment: CDR1 SGHTA and CDR2 FQGTGA. CDR3 sequence reads: CASSLKRGGGDTQYF. CDR3 coding DNA: TGTGCCAGCAGCTTGAAACGGGGGGGCGGAGATACGCAGTATTTT.

The chain links TRBV7-3 to TRBJ1-2, with 12 bases matching TRBD1. The CDR3 is made up of 16 amino acids. The V gene's germline CDR1 is SGHTA and CDR2 FQGTGA. V shed 3 bases and J 8 bases; nucleotides not matched to a gene: 10. CDR3 coding DNA: TGTGCCAGCAGCTTGGATCCGGGACAGGGGGCCAGGGGCTACACCTTC. This sequence encodes CASSLDPGQGARGYTF.

J is TRBJ1-4 and V is TRBV30, with D perhaps matching TRBD1 (5 bases). V lost 2 bases and J 8 bases, leaving 15 bases between the germline ends. The CDR3 sequence is 14 residues long. CDR1 is GTSNPN and CDR2 is SVGIG in the germline V gene (reference sequence). CDR3 amino acids: CAWSRTGGNEKLFF. In nucleotides, the CDR3 is TGTGCCTGGAGTAGAACCGGGGGTAACGAAAAACTGTTTTTT.

This chain uses TRBV19 with TRBJ1-5; 7 bases align to TRBD1. The CDR3 extends over 13 amino acids. Germline V gene sequence: CDR1 LNHDA, CDR2 SQIVND (reference sequence). Trimming at V came to 9 bases and at J to 7 bases, leaving 9 bases not matched to a gene. CDR3 protein: CASRDRALQPQHF. The DNA for the CDR3 is TGTGCCAGCCGTGACAGGGCGCTCCAGCCCCAGCATTTT.

This clone has just one count. The chain joins TRBV29-1 to TRBJ2-3, with TRBD1 matching over 8 bases. Germline V gives CDR1 SQVTM, CDR2 ANQGSEA. The CDR3 length is 15 residues. After removal of 4 bases from V and 4 bases from J, the junction contained 10 bases not matched to a gene. CDR3 region: CSVAGGARGPDTQYF. For the CDR3, the DNA is TGCAGCGTTGCTGGCGGGGCCAGGGGGCCAGATACGCAGTATTTT.

J is TRBJ2-5 and V is TRBV29-1, with TRBD1 matching 9 bases. The germline V gene has CDR1 SQVTM and CDR2 ANQGSEA. This CDR3 is built from 13 residues. V lost 6 bases to trimming and J lost 4 bases; unmatched junction nucleotides: 6. DNA for the CDR3: TGCAGCGTAGGGACAGGGTGGGGAGAGACCCAGTACTTC. This codes for CSVGTGWGETQYF.

V usage is TRBV4-1 and J usage is TRBJ2-7; TRBD2 is a possible D gene (6 bases). Germline CDR1 MGHRA, CDR2 YSYEKL. The CDR3 length is 15 residues. Trimming removed 0 bases at V and 7 bases at J, with 16 bases between. The CDR3 spells CASSQEWRGRVEQYF. In nucleotides, the CDR3 is TGCGCCAGCAGCCAAGAATGGCGGGGTCGGGTTGAGCAGTACTTC.

The rearrangement uses TRBV27 and TRBJ2-5, with TRBD2 matching 11 bases. The CDR3 loop spans 18 amino acids. CDR1 and CDR2 from the germline V gene are MNHEY and SMNVEV (reference sequence). Trimming cost V 3 bases and J 5 bases; bases outside gene matches: 14. CDR3 nucleotide sequence: TGTGCCAGCAGTTTCTACCCGGGTACTAGCGGGGGTTCGGAGACCCAGTACTTC. This codes for CASSFYPGTSGGSETQYF.

The chain couples TRBV10-1 to TRBJ2-3; the match to TRBD2 covers 11 bases. The J segment lost 2 bases and the V segment lost 8 bases, leaving 15 bases of the junction unmatched. Germline assignment: CDR1 WNHNN and CDR2 SYGVQD (reference sequence). This CDR3 comprises 18 residues. The CDR3 DNA sequence: TGCGCCAGCTGGCCTGAGGTTCATAGCGGGGGGGCCACAGATACGCAGTATTTT. Protein product: CASWPEVHSGGATDTQYF.

This chain connects TRBV10-3 to TRBJ1-1; TRBD1 agrees at 9 bases. The CDR3 totals 16 residues. Germline V gene lookup returns CDR1 ENHRY and CDR2 SYGVKD. V was clipped by 0 bases and J by 3 bases; unmatched bases: 5. The CDR3 coding sequence is TGTGCCATCAGTGAGTCCCGGACAGGGGCGGACACTGAAGCTTTCTTT. As protein: CAISESRTGADTEAFF.

The chain couples TRBV5-8 to TRBJ1-1; TRBD1 agrees at 7 bases. With 4 bases clipped from V and 1 base from J, the junction kept 4 bases outside the gene matches. Germline loops: CDR1 SGHTS, CDR2 YDEGEE. The CDR3 runs 14 residues. CDR3 sequence: CASSPGQANTEAFF. CDR3 nucleotide sequence: TGTGCCAGCAGCCCCGGACAGGCGAACACTGAAGCTTTCTTT.

V gene TRBV5-1 combines with J gene TRBJ1-2, with 7 bases matching TRBD1. The CDR3 consists of 16 residues. Looked up from germline, CDR1 is SGHRS and CDR2 is YFSETQ. V gave up 4 bases and J gave up 3 bases; unmatched junction bases: 12. The chain's CDR3 is CASSRSRQGAYYGYTF. DNA for the CDR3: TGCGCCAGCAGCCGCTCTCGACAGGGAGCCTACTATGGCTACACCTTC. Filled out from reference TRBV5-1 and TRBJ1-2, the complete variable domain reads KAGVTQTPRYLIKTRGQQVTLSCSPISGHRSVSWYQQTPGQGLQFLFEYFSETQRNKGNFPGRFSGRQFSNSRSEMNVSTLELGDSALYLCASSRSRQGAYYGYTFGSGTRLTVV.

The DNA of the CDR3 is TGTGCCAGTAGCCTTTCAGAGGGCATGAACACTGAAGCTTTCTTT. Amino acid sequence: CASSLSEGMNTEAFF. The chain couples TRBV19 to TRBJ1-1, with D uncertain. The ends were cut back, 6 bases at V and 0 bases at J, with 14 bases in the middle. From germline, CDR1 is LNHDA and CDR2 SQIVND (reference sequence). The CDR3 is made up of 15 amino acids. Full variable domain (missing parts from reference TRBV19 and TRBJ1-1): DGGITQSPKYLFRKEGQNVTLSCEQNLNHDAMYWYRQDPGQGLRLIYYSQIVNDFQKGDIAEGYSVSREKKESFPLTVTSAQKNPTAFYLCASSLSEGMNTEAFFGQGTRLTVV.

This sequence joins TRBV5-1 and TRBJ2-3; a weak D match, TRBD2 (6 bases). Germline CDR1 and CDR2: SGHRS and YFSETQ. The CDR3 length is 14 residues. Trimming removed 8 bases at V and 2 bases at J, with 15 bases between. CDR3 sequence (DNA): TGCGCCAGTAGGTGGAGCGGGTACACAGATACGCAGTATTTT. This translates into CASRWSGYTDTQYF.

The chain couples TRBV7-8 to TRBJ2-1; 8 bases line up with TRBD2. The CDR3 has 20 residues. Germline V gives CDR1 SGHVS, CDR2 FQNEAQ. Trimming removed 3 bases from V and 0 bases from J; junction bases left unmatched: 16. CDR3 residues: CASSFPLRAGVTSSYNEQFF. CDR3 sequence (DNA): TGTGCCAGCAGCTTCCCTTTAAGAGCGGGGGTTACGAGCTCCTACAATGAGCAGTTCTTC.